The 13 T cell receptor beta chains listed next were all sequenced from one sample in a study of cytomegalovirus exposure and HLA in healthy donors. PCR primers comprised 60 Vbeta and 13 Jbeta primers. The table came from immunoSEQ multiplex PCR; TCRdb's copy has only in-frame clones and leaves some out. Seen here are 90,000 to 120,000 clones, around 80% observed once, and the top ten hold 1.2%. Sequenced: PBMCs. The source is a woman younger than 35 in good health and CMV-seronegative.

This chain joins TRBV6-1 and TRBJ2-7; 10 bases fit TRBD1. Germline lookup yields CDR1 MNHNS and CDR2 SASEGT. This CDR3 has 15 residues. The V and J ends lost 5 bases and 3 bases, in that order; junction bases with no gene match: 7. CDR3 region: CASSTGTGDFYEQYF. The CDR3 DNA reads TGTGCCAGCAGTACCGGGACAGGGGATTTCTACGAGCAGTACTTC.

This clone has only one observation. The rearrangement uses TRBV21-1 and TRBJ2-7; the tabulated D call, TRBD1, remains unverified against the DNA. TRBV21-1 is an annotated pseudogene. The length of the CDR3 is 16 residues. CDR3 DNA: TGTGCCAGCGGCAAAGGTCTCAACAGGGGAAATAAGGAGCAGTACTTC. Its translation is CASGKGLNRGNKEQYF.

The genes are TRBV6-5 and TRBJ1-1, with 11 positions matching TRBD1. CDR3 length equals 13 residues. After removal of 6 bases from V and 8 bases from J, the junction contained 5 bases not matched to a gene. The V gene's germline CDR1 is MNHEY and CDR2 SVGAGI. The DNA of the CDR3 is TGTGCCAGCAGACAGGACAGGGGGCCCGAAGCTTTCTTT. Translation: CASRQDRGPEAFF.

The chain carries TRBV2 and TRBJ1-6, with D possibly being TRBD1 (5 bases). The CDR3 is 14 residues long. The germline V gene has CDR1 SNHLY and CDR2 FYNNEI. Trimming left V 7 bases short and J 6 bases short, with 13 bases between. DNA for the CDR3: TGTGCCAGCAAGAAGGACATGGGTAATTCACCCCTCCACTTT. Amino acids: CASKKDMGNSPLHF.

By share, this clone ranks as medium-sized. The gene calls are TRBV19 and TRBJ2-6; D may be TRBD2 (5 bases). Per germline, CDR1 LNHDA and CDR2 SQIVND (reference sequence). Trimming took off 3 bases at V and 0 bases at J, with 9 bases between the two ends. This CDR3 contains 16 residues. The CDR3 coding sequence is TGTGCCAGTAGTATGGGAGAGGGCTCTGGGGCCAACGTCCTGACTTTC. Translated: CASSMGEGSGANVLTF.

This rearrangement joins TRBV7-9 to TRBJ1-1; 10 nucleotides agree with TRBD1. Germline trimming cut 5 bases from V and 2 bases from J; bases unmatched to any gene: 14. The CDR3 totals 18 residues. Germline CDR1 reads SEHNR; CDR2 reads FQNEAQ (reference sequence). The CDR3 is CASSRRQGALSSNTEAFF. The DNA of the CDR3 is TGTGCCAGCAGCCGGAGACAGGGGGCTTTAAGTAGCAACACTGAAGCTTTCTTT.

This clone was found a few times. The chain recombines TRBV5-5 with TRBJ1-4; D call uncertain. V lost 3 bases to trimming and J lost 5 bases, with 11 bases between them. The CDR3 consists of 14 residues. Germline assignment: CDR1 SGHKS and CDR2 YYEKEE (reference sequence). Here the CDR3 DNA reads TGTGCCAGCAGCTCACCGGGTCCCAATGAAAAACTGTTTTTT. This translates into CASSSPGPNEKLFF.

The rearrangement links TRBV11-1 to TRBJ2-1; D is perhaps TRBD1 (5 bases). This CDR3 has 17 amino acids. Germline V gene data show CDR1 as SGHAT and CDR2 as FQDESV (reference sequence). V dropped 6 bases and J dropped 0 bases, with 18 bases sitting between them. CDR3 sequence: CASSFSLGVSSYNEQFF. The CDR3 nucleotides read TGTGCCAGCAGTTTTTCCCTAGGGGTGAGCTCCTACAATGAGCAGTTCTTC.

This clone came up a few times. The chain couples TRBV29-1 to TRBJ2-5, with D perhaps matching TRBD2 (6 bases). The length of the CDR3 is 12 residues. Between the trimmed V and J ends, which lost 5 bases and 3 bases, there was a span of 10 bases. CDR1 is SQVTM and CDR2 is ANQGSEA in the germline V gene. This CDR3 reads CSVLADKETQYF. In DNA, the CDR3 is TGCAGCGTTTTAGCGGACAAAGAGACCCAGTACTTC.

This rearrangement joins TRBV28 to TRBJ1-5; 9 bases line up with TRBD1. After removal of 2 bases from V and 3 bases from J, the junction contained 11 bases not matched to a gene. The CDR3 has 18 residues. Per germline, CDR1 MDHEN and CDR2 SYDVKM. CDR3 nucleotides: TGTGCCAGCAGTTTAGCCGGAAAGACAGGGGGTTTCAATCAGCCCCAGCATTTT. It specifies CASSLAGKTGGFNQPQHF. Full variable domain (rest looked up from reference TRBV28 and TRBJ1-5): DVKVTQSSRYLVKRTGEKVFLECVQDMDHENMFWYRQDPGLGLRLIYFSYDVKMKEKGDIPEGYSVSREKKERFSLILESASTNQTSMYLCASSLAGKTGGFNQPQHFGDGTRLSIL.

The gene calls are TRBV27 and TRBJ2-3, with D maybe TRBD2 (5 bases). The germline gives CDR1 MNHEY, CDR2 SMNVEV (reference sequence). V was pared by 6 bases and J by 2 bases, with 30 bases between. There are 20 residues in the CDR3. CDR3 sequence (DNA): TGTGCCAGCAGACTTATATCCGCCCTTCGGAGAGGGCCCTACACAGATACGCAGTATTTT. Its protein is CASRLISALRRGPYTDTQYF.

V usage is TRBV5-4 and J usage is TRBJ1-3, with 9 bases lining up with TRBD1. The germline gives CDR1 SGHNT, CDR2 YYREEE (reference sequence). The CDR3 consists of 14 residues. The J segment lost 5 bases and the V segment lost 4 bases, leaving 4 bases of the junction unmatched. The CDR3 region has the DNA TGTGCCAGCAGCACGGGACAGGGAAGAAACACCATATATTTT. It yields the protein CASSTGQGRNTIYF.

This clone was observed a few times. The DNA for the CDR3 is TGTGCCAGTAGTCGGGGTCTTGGCTACACCTTC. Its translation: CASSRGLGYTF. The chain joins TRBV19 to TRBJ1-2; D unclear. CDR1 is LNHDA and CDR2 is SQIVND in the germline V gene (reference sequence). The CDR3 is 11 residues long. Trimming shortened V by 5 bases and J by 7 bases, and 8 bases separated the two germline ends.